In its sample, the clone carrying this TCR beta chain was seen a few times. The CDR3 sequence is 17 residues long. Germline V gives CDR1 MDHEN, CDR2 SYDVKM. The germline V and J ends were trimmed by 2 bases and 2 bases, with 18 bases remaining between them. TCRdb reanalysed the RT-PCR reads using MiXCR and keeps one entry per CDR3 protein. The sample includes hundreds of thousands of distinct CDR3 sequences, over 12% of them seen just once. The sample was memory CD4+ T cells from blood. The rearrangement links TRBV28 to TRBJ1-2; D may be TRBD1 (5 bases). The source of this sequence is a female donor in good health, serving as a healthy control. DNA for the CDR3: TGTGCCAGCAGTTTAACCGGGTTAGGGACTAACAACTATGGCTACACCTTC. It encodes CASSLTGLGTNNYGYTF.